The 16 T cell receptor beta chains presented below share a single source sample, sequenced in a study of T cells in tuberculosis listed by TCRdb under 2018. Libraries were prepared through the immunoSEQ multiplex PCR assay. What TCRdb holds here is the immuneACCESS table cut down to in-frame rearrangements. Part of the clones is not present; checked against another copy, under half of the missing clones reflect an unresolved V gene, and the others are unexplained. This sample gives fewer than 55,000 clones in total; 90% to 95% of them show up just once. The ten largest clones capture 6.5% to 9.5% of the sample. Input material: PBMCs. Receptor source: a donor aged 10 to 29 with latent tuberculosis or without tuberculosis infection.

The CDR3 bases are TGCGCCAGCAGCCCCGTAGGTGGGCGCGCGTCCTACAATGAGCAGTTCTTC. The encoded protein is CASSPVGGRASYNEQFF. The chain has TRBV5-1 and TRBJ2-1, with D uncertain. The germline V gene encodes CDR1 SGHRS and CDR2 YFSETQ. The length of the CDR3 is 17 residues. The V end lost 4 bases, the J end lost 1 base, and 18 bases lay between the germline ends.

The chain joins TRBV6-5 to TRBJ2-2, with TRBD2 as a possible D gene (7 bases). V lost 4 bases to trimming and J lost 2 bases, with 14 bases between them. The germline CDR1 and CDR2 sequences are MNHEY and SVGAGI. This CDR3 has 16 amino acids. The CDR3 DNA reads as TGTGCCAGCAGTTTTCTGGGAGGGGGTAACACCGGGGAGCTGTTTTTT. It is translated as CASSFLGGGNTGELFF.

The chain couples TRBV27 to TRBJ1-2; TRBD1 might be the D (5 bases). Per germline, CDR1 MNHEY and CDR2 SMNVEV (reference sequence). The CDR3 totals 16 residues. The ends were cut back, 5 bases at V and 4 bases at J, with 20 bases in the middle. Written as DNA, the CDR3 is TGTGCCAGCAGTCAGAGACAGCCTTTCCTTTTCTATGGCTACACCTTC. This encodes CASSQRQPFLFYGYTF.

The rearrangement uses TRBV2 and TRBJ2-5; D is undetermined. V lost 7 bases, J lost 7 bases, and 19 bases lay in between. The CDR3 covers 14 residues. CDR1 is SNHLY, CDR2 FYNNEI, per germline. CDR3 region: CASTPGSRLGTQYF. CDR3 DNA sequence: TGTGCCAGCACTCCCGGGTCCCGCCTTGGGACCCAGTACTTC.

The chain's CDR3 is CATSRDGTVKSNQPQHF. CDR3 DNA sequence: TGTGCCACCAGCAGAGATGGTACAGTCAAGAGCAATCAGCCCCAGCATTTT. The V and J genes are TRBV15 and TRBJ1-5; D gene unclear. V shed 0 bases and J shed 1 base, with 13 bases lying between them. This CDR3 comprises 17 residues. Germline V lookup: CDR1 LNHNV, CDR2 YYDKDF (reference sequence). Supplemented by reference TRBV15 and TRBJ1-5, the full variable domain reads DAMVIQNPRYQVTQFGKPVTLSCSQTLNHNVMYWYQQKSSQAPKLLFHYYDKDFNNEADTPDNFQSRRPNTSFCFLDIRSPGLGDTAMYLCATSRDGTVKSNQPQHFGDGTRLSIL.

This chain connects TRBV5-1 to TRBJ1-4, with 8 bases lining up with TRBD1. The trim removed 4 bases at V and 0 bases at J, leaving 11 bases unmatched. CDR3 length: 18 residues. Germline assignment: CDR1 SGHRS and CDR2 YFSETQ. The CDR3 sequence is CASSPQGQGGATNEKLFF. CDR3 sequence (DNA): TGCGCCAGCAGCCCTCAAGGACAGGGTGGTGCAACTAATGAAAAACTGTTTTTT. Based on the CDR3 plus reference TRBV5-1 and TRBJ1-4, the full variable domain is KAGVTQTPRYLIKTRGQQVTLSCSPISGHRSVSWYQQTPGQGLQFLFEYFSETQRNKGNFPGRFSGRQFSNSRSEMNVSTLELGDSALYLCASSPQGQGGATNEKLFFGSGTQLSVL.

For the CDR3, the DNA is TGCAGCGTTGTTGGAGGGGCTGGGTATGGCTACACCTTC. The encoded protein is CSVVGGAGYGYTF. This chain links TRBV29-1 with TRBJ1-2; D may be TRBD1 (5 bases). The CDR3 extends over 13 amino acids. The germline CDR1 and CDR2 sequences are SQVTM and ANQGSEA. V was clipped by 4 bases and J by 5 bases, with 14 bases between them.

The chain links TRBV6-5 to TRBJ1-2, with D perhaps TRBD1 (6 bases). CDR1 and CDR2 (germline): MNHEY, SVGAGI. This CDR3 contains 11 residues. V shed 5 bases and J shed 7 bases, with 8 bases lying between them. The CDR3 loop reads CASSQGGGYTF. Here the CDR3 DNA reads TGTGCCAGCAGTCAAGGGGGTGGCTACACCTTC.

The chain employs TRBV18 and TRBJ1-1; 7 bases line up with TRBD1. J lost 3 bases, V lost 1 base, and 5 bases had no gene match. This CDR3 comprises 15 residues. CDR1 is KGHSH and CDR2 is LQKENI in the germline V gene. CDR3 in amino acids: CASSPQNRGDTEAFF. The CDR3 nucleotides are TGTGCCAGCTCACCACAGAACAGGGGAGACACTGAAGCTTTCTTT.

The CDR3 bases are TGTGCCAGCAGCTTAGGGGCAGGGACAGATACGCAGTATTTT. It yields the protein CASSLGAGTDTQYF. The chain has TRBV7-9 and TRBJ2-3; weak D call: TRBD1 (5 bases). The CDR3 has 14 residues. Germline values: CDR1 SEHNR, CDR2 FQNEAQ (reference sequence). The V and J ends lost 1 base and 3 bases respectively, with 8 bases between them.

This clone was seen once. The chain is built from TRBV6-6 and TRBJ2-1; 10 bases agree with TRBD2. Per the germline V gene, CDR1 is MNHNY and CDR2 is SVGAGI (reference sequence). J gave up 7 bases and V 8 bases, and 8 bases lay outside the gene matches. This CDR3 spans 14 amino acids. CDR3 region: CASELAGMVNEQFF. The CDR3 region has the DNA TGTGCCAGCGAACTAGCGGGAATGGTAAATGAGCAGTTCTTC.

A single count supports this clone. The chain has TRBV5-1 and TRBJ2-7; possibly TRBD1 for D (6 bases). This CDR3 has 14 amino acids. Germline lookup yields CDR1 SGHRS and CDR2 YFSETQ. V dropped 2 bases and J dropped 3 bases, with 12 bases sitting between them. The CDR3 reads CASSFRGSGYEQYF. The DNA for the CDR3 is TGCGCCAGCAGCTTCAGGGGATCGGGCTACGAGCAGTACTTC. The full variable domain, its missing parts supplied by reference TRBV5-1 and TRBJ2-7, is KAGVTQTPRYLIKTRGQQVTLSCSPISGHRSVSWYQQTPGQGLQFLFEYFSETQRNKGNFPGRFSGRQFSNSRSEMNVSTLELGDSALYLCASSFRGSGYEQYFGPGTRLTVT.

This sequence joins TRBV19 and TRBJ2-1; D gene uncertain. Germline V gene sequence: CDR1 LNHDA, CDR2 SQIVND (reference sequence). The CDR3 contains 13 residues. Trimming cost V 2 bases and J 6 bases, with 8 bases left between them. The CDR3 here is CASSISAINEQFF. The CDR3 DNA is TGTGCCAGTAGTATAAGCGCGATCAATGAGCAGTTCTTC.

The chain has TRBV6-5 and TRBJ2-1; 7 bases line up with TRBD1. CDR3 length: 15 residues. V trimming: 6 bases; J trimming: 0 bases; junction bases outside the gene matches: 5. Germline CDR1 and CDR2: MNHEY and SVGAGI. For the CDR3, the DNA is TGTGCCAGCAGACAGGGGTTGAGCTCCTACAATGAGCAGTTCTTC. Amino acid sequence: CASRQGLSSYNEQFF.

The rearrangement joins TRBV19 to TRBJ2-5; TRBD2 aligns across 11 bases. The V gene's germline CDR1 is LNHDA and CDR2 SQIVND (reference sequence). CDR3 length: 17 residues. Germline trimming cut 7 bases from V and 4 bases from J; bases unmatched to any gene: 14. The CDR3 reads CASTATSGNNLGETQYF. CDR3 bases: TGTGCCAGTACCGCGACTAGCGGGAACAATTTAGGAGAGACCCAGTACTTC. Together with reference TRBV19 and TRBJ2-5, the CDR3 gives the full variable domain: DGGITQSPKYLFRKEGQNVTLSCEQNLNHDAMYWYRQDPGQGLRLIYYSQIVNDFQKGDIAEGYSVSREKKESFPLTVTSAQKNPTAFYLCASTATSGNNLGETQYFGPGTRLLVL.

The CDR3 sequence: CSVQGSHGYTF. The CDR3 region has the DNA TGCAGCGTGCAGGGAAGCCATGGCTACACCTTC. The chain joins TRBV29-1 to TRBJ1-2; D is perhaps TRBD1 (5 bases). This CDR3 comprises 11 residues. CDR1 is SQVTM and CDR2 is ANQGSEA in the germline V gene. The V end lost 6 bases, the J end lost 6 bases, and 11 bases lay between the germline ends.